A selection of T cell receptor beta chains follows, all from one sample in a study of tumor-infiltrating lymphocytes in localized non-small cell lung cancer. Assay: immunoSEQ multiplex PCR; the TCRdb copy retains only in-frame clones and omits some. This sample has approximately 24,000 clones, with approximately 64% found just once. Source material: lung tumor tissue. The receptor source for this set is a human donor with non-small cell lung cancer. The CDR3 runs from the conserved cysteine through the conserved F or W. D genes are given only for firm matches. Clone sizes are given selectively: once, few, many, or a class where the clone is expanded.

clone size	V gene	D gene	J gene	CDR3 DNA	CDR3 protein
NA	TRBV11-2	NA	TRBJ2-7	TGTGCCAGCAGCCGGACCCAGGATGGGATCTACGAGCAGTACTTC	CASSRTQDGIYEQYF
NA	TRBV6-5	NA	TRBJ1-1	TGTGCCAGCAGTTACTCTGGGGGAGCCGGCACTGAAGCTTTCTTT	CASSYSGGAGTEAFF
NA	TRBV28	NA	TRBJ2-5	TGTGCCAGCAGTTCACCTGCCGGGACGGGGTACCAAGAGACCCAGTACTTC	CASSSPAGTGYQETQYF
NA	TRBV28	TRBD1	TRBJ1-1	TGTGCCAGCACCCTGAGACAGGGGAGGACTGAAGCTTTCTTT	CASTLRQGRTEAFF
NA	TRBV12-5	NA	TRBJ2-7	TGTGCTAGTGGTTTGGTACTAGATCTAGGGTCCTACGAGCAGTACTTC	CASGLVLDLGSYEQYF
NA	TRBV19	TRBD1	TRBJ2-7	TGTGCCAGTAGTATCGACCACAGGGGTTACGAGCAGTACTTC	CASSIDHRGYEQYF
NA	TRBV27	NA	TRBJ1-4	TGTGCCAGCAGTTTAGTGCCGGGGTCGGGGAAACTGTTTTTT	CASSLVPGSGKLFF
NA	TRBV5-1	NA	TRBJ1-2	TGCGCCAGCAGCCCAAGGAGGGACTGGGGTGGCTACACCTTC	CASSPRRDWGGYTF
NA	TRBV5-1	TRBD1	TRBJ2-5	TGCGCCAGCAGCTTGGGAGTCCAGGGGGCGAAAGAGACCCAGTACTTC	CASSLGVQGAKETQYF
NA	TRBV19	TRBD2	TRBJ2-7	TGTGCCAGTTCCCTAGCGGGACGGGTTTACGAGCAGTACTTC	CASSLAGRVYEQYF
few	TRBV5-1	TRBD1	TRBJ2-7	TGCGCCAGCAGCAAAACCCGGGACAGCTACGAGCAGTACTTC	CASSKTRDSYEQYF
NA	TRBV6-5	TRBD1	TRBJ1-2	TGTGCCAGCAGTCGGAGGGGGCGCAGTTATGGCTACACCTTC	CASSRRGRSYGYTF
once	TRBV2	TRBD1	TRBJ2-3	TGTGCCAGCAGAAAGGGGGCCAATCCCACAGATACGCAGTATTTT	CASRKGANPTDTQYF
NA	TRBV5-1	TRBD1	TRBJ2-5	TGCGCCAGCAGCCCCGGGACAGCTCTACAAGAGACCCAGTACTTC	CASSPGTALQETQYF
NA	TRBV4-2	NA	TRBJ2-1	TGTGCCAGCAGCCAAAAATTCCGACCGTACAATGAGCAGTTCTTC	CASSQKFRPYNEQFF
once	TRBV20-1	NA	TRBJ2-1	TGCAGTGCTAGAGCAGTGGATGAGCAGTTCTTC	CSARAVDEQFF
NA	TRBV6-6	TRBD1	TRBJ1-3	TGTGCCAGCAGTTACTCGGGACAGGGAGGAGGAAACACCATATATTTT	CASSYSGQGGGNTIYF
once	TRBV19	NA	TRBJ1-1	TGTGCCAGTAGAGAGGTCCAGGGGCCAGAAGCTTTCTTT	CASREVQGPEAFF
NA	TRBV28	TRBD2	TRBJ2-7	TGTGCCAGCAGTCTAATTCCTAGCGGGAGAAGCTCCTACGAGCAGTACTTC	CASSLIPSGRSSYEQYF
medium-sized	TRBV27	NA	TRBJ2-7	TGTGCCAGCAGCACAGGACAGACCTACGAGCAGTACTTC	CASSTGQTYEQYF
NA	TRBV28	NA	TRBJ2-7	TGTGCCAGCAACCCTTCGACAGTTACGAACGAGCAGTACTTC	CASNPSTVTNEQYF
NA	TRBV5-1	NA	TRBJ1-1	TGCGCCAGCAGAGGTAGAGTTATGAACACTGAAGCTTTCTTT	CASRGRVMNTEAFF
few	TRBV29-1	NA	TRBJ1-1	TGCAGCGTTCTCTCGAACACTGAAGCTTTCTTT	CSVLSNTEAFF
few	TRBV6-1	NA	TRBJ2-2	TGTGCCAGCACTAGGGATTTGGGCGGGGAGCTGTTTTTT	CASTRDLGGELFF
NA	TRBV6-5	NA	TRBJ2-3	TGTGCCAGCGCGGGTTCCTCCAGCACAGATACGCAGTATTTT	CASAGSSSTDTQYF
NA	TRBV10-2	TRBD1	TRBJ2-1	TGCGCCAGCAGTGGACAGGGCTTGTACAATGAGCAGTTCTTC	CASSGQGLYNEQFF
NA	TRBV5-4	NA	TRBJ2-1	TGTGCCAGCAGCTTGGGCGTGTCGGCAATCCAGTTCTTC	CASSLGVSAIQFF
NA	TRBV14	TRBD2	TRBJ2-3	TGTGCCAGCAGCCCCACCCCTAGCGGGAGAAGCACAGATACGCAGTATTTT	CASSPTPSGRSTDTQYF
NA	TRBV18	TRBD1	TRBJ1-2	TGTGCCAGCTCACCCGGACAGGGTTTATCTGGCGGCTACACCTTC	CASSPGQGLSGGYTF
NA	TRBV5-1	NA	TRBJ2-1	TGCGCCAGCAGCTCTGGACTGGTGGAGAATGAGCAGTTCTTC	CASSSGLVENEQFF
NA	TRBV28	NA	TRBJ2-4	TGTGCCAGCACTCACGGCAGGGGACACATAGCCAAAAACATTCAGTACTTC	CASTHGRGHIAKNIQYF
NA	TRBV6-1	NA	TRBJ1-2	TGTGCCAGCAGCCCGGACGGTTCTAACTATGGCTACACCTTC	CASSPDGSNYGYTF
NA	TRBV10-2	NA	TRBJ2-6	TGCGCCAGCTCGACCGGGACAAGCTCTGGGGCCAACGTCCTGACTTTC	CASSTGTSSGANVLTF
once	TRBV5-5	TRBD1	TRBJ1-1	TGTGCCAGCAAACAGGGGACCATGAACACTGAAGCTTTCTTT	CASKQGTMNTEAFF
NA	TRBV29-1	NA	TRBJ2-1	TGCAGCGTTTTGCTGGGCCCCTACAATGAGCAGTTCTTC	CSVLLGPYNEQFF
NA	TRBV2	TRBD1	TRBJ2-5	TGTGCCAGCAGTGTACAGGGGGCCGATGAGACCCAGTACTTC	CASSVQGADETQYF
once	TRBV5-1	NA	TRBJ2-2	TGCGCCAGCAGCTTCCCCTCCGGGGAGCTGTTTTTT	CASSFPSGELFF
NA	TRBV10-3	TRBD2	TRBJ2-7	TGTGCCATCACCGGGACTAGCTTGAGCGAGCAGTACTTC	CAITGTSLSEQYF
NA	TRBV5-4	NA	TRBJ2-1	TGTGCCAGCAGCCAAGATAGTTATGAGCAGTTCTTC	CASSQDSYEQFF
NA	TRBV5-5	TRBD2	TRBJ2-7	TGTGCCAGCAGCTTGAGCCTAACGACTAGCGGGACCCTTAGAGAGCAGTACTTC	CASSLSLTTSGTLREQYF
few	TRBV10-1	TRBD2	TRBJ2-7	TGCGCCAGCAGTAAAAATGTAGCGGGCGAGCAGTACTTC	CASSKNVAGEQYF
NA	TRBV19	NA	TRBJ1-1	TGTGCCAGTAGTTTAGGACTGAGCACTGAAGCTTTCTTT	CASSLGLSTEAFF
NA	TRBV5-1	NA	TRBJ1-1	TGCGCCAGCAGCCTGATTCGGGACCGCAGAATGAACACTGAAGCTTTCTTT	CASSLIRDRRMNTEAFF
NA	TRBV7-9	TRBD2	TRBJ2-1	TGTGCCAGCAGCTTAGCGCTGTCTAGCGGCAATGAGCAGTTCTTC	CASSLALSSGNEQFF
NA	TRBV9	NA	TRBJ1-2	TGTGCCAGCAGCGGACCGTCAGCGAGCTATGGCTACACCTTC	CASSGPSASYGYTF